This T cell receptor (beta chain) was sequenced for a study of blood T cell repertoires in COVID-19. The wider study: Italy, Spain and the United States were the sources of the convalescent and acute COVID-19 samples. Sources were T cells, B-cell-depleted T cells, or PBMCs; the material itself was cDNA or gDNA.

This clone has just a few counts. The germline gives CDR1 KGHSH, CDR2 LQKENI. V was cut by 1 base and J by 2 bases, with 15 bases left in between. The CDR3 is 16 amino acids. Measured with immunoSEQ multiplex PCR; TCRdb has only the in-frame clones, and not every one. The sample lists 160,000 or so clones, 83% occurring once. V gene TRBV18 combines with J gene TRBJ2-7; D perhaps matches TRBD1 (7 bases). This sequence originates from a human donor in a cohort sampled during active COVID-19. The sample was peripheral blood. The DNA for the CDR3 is TGTGCCAGCTCACCACTGGACAGGAGGGGGCCCTACGAGCAGTACTTC. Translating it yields CASSPLDRRGPYEQYF. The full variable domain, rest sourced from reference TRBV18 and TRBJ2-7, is NAGVMQNPRHLVRRRGQEARLRCSPMKGHSHVYWYRQLPEEGLKFMVYLQKENIIDESGMPKERFSAEFPKEGPSILRIQQVVRGDSAAYFCASSPLDRRGPYEQYFGPGTRLTVT.